Listed here are 25 T cell receptor beta chains from one sample, sequenced in a study of T cells expressing NK-cell markers. TCRdb re-called the 5' RACE reads and gives one entry per CDR3 protein, without DNA. This repertoire includes about 160,000 distinct CDR3 sequences. Sequenced: blood T cells: a sorted CD56 or NKG2C T cell subset, CD4+ or CD8+ T cells, or bulk PBMC T cells (not recorded which). The receptors were sampled from a woman between 18 and 70 years old in good health.

V gene TRBV7-9 combines with J gene TRBJ2-5. The CDR3 runs 13 residues. Germline-derived CDR1 and CDR2 are SEHNR and FQNEAQ (reference sequence). CDR3: CASSLARMETQYF.

V is TRBV20-1 and J is TRBJ2-5; the D call from TCRdb, TRBD1, cannot be confirmed without DNA. CDR3 size: 14 residues. Germline V CDR1 and CDR2: DFQATT, SNEGSKA (reference sequence). The CDR3 loop is CSARTGGPWGTQYF.

The chain carries TRBV7-2 and TRBJ2-1; TCRdb calls TRBD2, which cannot be checked without DNA. Germline CDR1 SGHTA, CDR2 FQGNSA. The CDR3 runs to 16 residues. CDR3 protein: CASSLLGTRFYNEQFF.

The chain employs TRBV6-5 and TRBJ1-1. Germline CDR1 MNHEY, CDR2 SVGAGI. This CDR3 comprises 11 residues. CDR3 protein: CATRMNIEAFF.

The rearrangement uses TRBV2 and TRBJ1-2; TCRdb's assignment of TRBD1 cannot be checked, as there is no DNA. This CDR3 has 13 amino acids. Germline CDR1 and CDR2: SNHLY and FYNNEI. The CDR3 is CASSSGNNYGYTF. Full variable domain (missing parts from reference TRBV2 and TRBJ1-2): EPEVTQTPSHQVTQMGQEVILRCVPISNHLYFYWYRQILGQKVEFLVSFYNNEISEKSEIFDDQFSVERPDGSNFTLKIRSTKLEDSAMYFCASSSGNNYGYTFGSGTRLTVV.

The rearrangement uses TRBV10-3 and TRBJ2-2; the TCRdb call, TRBD2, lacks DNA for checking. The CDR3 is made up of 15 amino acids. Germline V gene data show CDR1 as ENHRY and CDR2 as SYGVKD. The CDR3 sequence: CAISSRLESLGELFF.

This rearrangement joins TRBV5-1 to TRBJ1-5. Germline V gene lookup returns CDR1 SGHRS and CDR2 YFSETQ. There are 13 residues in the CDR3. The CDR3 protein is CASSLQPEQPQHF.

The chain combines TRBV9 with TRBJ1-2. There are 15 residues in the CDR3. CDR1 and CDR2 from the germline V gene are SGDLS and YYNGEE. CDR3 amino acids: CASSVEGRAYYGYTF.

This chain uses TRBV7-9 with TRBJ2-5; TCRdb gives TRBD1 as the D gene, but with no DNA this cannot be confirmed. This CDR3 is built from 15 residues. In germline, CDR1 is SEHNR, CDR2 FQNEAQ (reference sequence). CDR3: CASSPRGRGRETQYF.

The J gene is TRBJ2-3, the V gene TRBV28; absent DNA, TCRdb's TRBD2 call cannot be checked. The germline V gene encodes CDR1 MDHEN and CDR2 SYDVKM. CDR3 size: 17 residues. The CDR3 is CASSFWASGRPTDTQYF. Combining the CDR3 with reference TRBV28 and TRBJ2-3 gives the whole variable domain DVKVTQSSRYLVKRTGEKVFLECVQDMDHENMFWYRQDPGLGLRLIYFSYDVKMKEKGDIPEGYSVSREKKERFSLILESASTNQTSMYLCASSFWASGRPTDTQYFGPGTRLTVL.

The rearrangement uses TRBV3-1 and TRBJ2-3; the TCRdb call, TRBD1, lacks DNA for checking. CDR3 length equals 16 residues. CDR1 and CDR2 (germline): LGHDT, YNNKEL (reference sequence). Here the CDR3 reads CASSLRLTGSADTQYF.

The chain uses TRBV5-6 and TRBJ1-1; TCRdb's D call of TRBD1 is untestable without DNA. Per germline, CDR1 SGHDT and CDR2 YYEEEE. CDR3 length: 18 amino acids. The CDR3 sequence is CASSLLLRAGGRWTEAFF. Variable domain in full (rest from reference TRBV5-6 and TRBJ1-1): DAGVTQSPTHLIKTRGQQVTLRCSPKSGHDTVSWYQQALGQGPQFIFQYYEEEERQRGNFPDRFSGHQFPNYSSELNVNALLLGDSALYLCASSLLLRAGGRWTEAFFGQGTRLTVV.

V is TRBV10-3 and J is TRBJ2-5; TCRdb's D call of TRBD1 is untestable without DNA. This CDR3 comprises 14 residues. Germline CDR1 and CDR2: ENHRY and SYGVKD. The CDR3 reads CAISERAVEETQYF.

V usage is TRBV7-2 and J usage is TRBJ2-2; lacking DNA, the TRBD2 call made by TCRdb goes unchecked. Germline lookup yields CDR1 SGHTA and CDR2 FQGNSA. The CDR3 consists of 15 residues. This CDR3 is CASTRGGGNTGELFF.

The rearrangement joins TRBV20-1 to TRBJ2-7; TCRdb reports TRBD2, a call that lacks DNA to check it against. This CDR3 region has 14 residues. Germline CDR1 is DFQATT and CDR2 is SNEGSKA (reference sequence). The CDR3 here is CSARLSGALNEQYF.

The chain is built from TRBV7-3 and TRBJ2-1; there is no DNA to check the TCRdb D call of TRBD1. Germline assignment: CDR1 SGHTA and CDR2 FQGTGA. This CDR3 region has 15 residues. The CDR3 spells CASSLQGQVNNEQFF.

This sequence joins TRBV9 and TRBJ2-2; TCRdb proposes TRBD1, but this gene call is untestable without DNA. The germline V gene encodes CDR1 SGDLS and CDR2 YYNGEE. CDR3 length: 14 amino acids. The CDR3 loop reads CASSVRGGDGELFF.

The chain uses TRBV12-2 and TRBJ2-3; the TCRdb call, TRBD2, lacks DNA for checking. TRBV12-2 is designated a pseudogene. This CDR3 contains 18 residues. CDR3 sequence: CASRSEEVPYNSTDTQYF.

This chain links TRBV25-1 with TRBJ2-1; TCRdb's D call of TRBD1 is untestable without DNA. Germline V gene sequence: CDR1 MGHDK, CDR2 SYGVNS. The CDR3 has 14 residues. The chain's CDR3 is CASSARDRLIEQFF.

The chain is built from TRBV30 and TRBJ1-3. The CDR3 runs 12 residues. Germline CDR1 reads GTSNPN; CDR2 reads SVGIG (reference sequence). CDR3 region: CAWRLGGNTIYF. The whole variable domain, remainder taken from reference TRBV30 and TRBJ1-3, is SQTIHQWPATLVQPVGSPLSLECTVEGTSNPNLYWYRQAAGRGLQLLFYSVGIGQISSEVPQNLSASRPQDRQFILSSKKLLLSDSGFYLCAWRLGGNTIYFGEGSWLTVV.

This chain joins TRBV20-1 and TRBJ1-6; without DNA, the TCRdb call of TRBD1 cannot be checked. This CDR3 comprises 12 residues. CDR1 is DFQATT, CDR2 SNEGSKA, per germline (reference sequence). CDR3 region: CSARPQGLTLHF.

V gene TRBV4-1 combines with J gene TRBJ2-2. The length of the CDR3 is 16 residues. The germline V gene encodes CDR1 MGHRA and CDR2 YSYEKL. CDR3 in amino acids: CASSQAYSFAAGELFF.

This chain joins TRBV5-1 and TRBJ2-3; the D call from TCRdb, TRBD2, cannot be confirmed without DNA. Germline V gene data show CDR1 as SGHRS and CDR2 as YFSETQ. The CDR3 is 14 amino acids. CDR3 loop: CASSSGDFSDTQYF.

The chain links TRBV9 to TRBJ2-7; TCRdb picks TRBD1, but there is no DNA to check that call. The CDR3 spans 13 residues. Germline lookup yields CDR1 SGDLS and CDR2 YYNGEE. The CDR3 loop is CASSVDTGYEQYF.

The chain joins TRBV7-2 to TRBJ2-5. Germline CDR1 and CDR2: SGHTA and FQGNSA. There are 14 residues in the CDR3. The CDR3 is CASSSTGTGETQYF. Variable domain in full (rest from reference TRBV7-2 and TRBJ2-5): GAGVSQSPSNKVTEKGKDVELRCDPISGHTALYWYRQSLGQGLEFLIYFQGNSAPDKSGLPSDRFSAERTGGSVSTLTIQRTQQEDSAVYLCASSSTGTGETQYFGPGTRLLVL.